Listed here are 22 T cell receptor beta chains from one sample, sequenced in a study of blood T cell repertoires in COVID-19. Assay used: immunoSEQ multiplex PCR; TCRdb lists only in-frame clones, some missing. Here the sample spans about 86,000 clones, roughly 82% being singletons. Sequenced material: peripheral blood. Receptors were obtained from a woman aged 80 or older with acute or convalescent COVID-19.

This clone was detected ten times or more. The chain has TRBV28 and TRBJ1-2; no definite D call. This CDR3 is built from 12 residues. Germline loops: CDR1 MDHEN, CDR2 SYDVKM. Deletions cut 3 bases from V and 5 bases from J, with 7 bases between. The CDR3 DNA is TGTGCCAGCAGTTTTGGCAGTTATGGCTACACCTTC. Its protein is CASSFGSYGYTF.

The CDR3 reads CASSFTQLATKNIQYF. The CDR3, as DNA: TGTGCCAGCAGCTTCACCCAACTAGCCACCAAAAACATTCAGTACTTC. V and J are TRBV5-4 and TRBJ2-4, with D perhaps TRBD2 (6 bases). The germline V and J ends were trimmed by 2 bases and 2 bases, with 14 bases remaining between them. Germline V lookup: CDR1 SGHNT, CDR2 YYREEE (reference sequence). The CDR3 loop spans 16 amino acids.

This clone was detected only once. The rearrangement joins TRBV6-5 to TRBJ1-2; the D is unclear. In germline, CDR1 is MNHEY, CDR2 SVGAGI. The length of the CDR3 is 14 residues. The V and J ends lost 6 bases and 7 bases respectively, with 18 bases between them. In DNA, the CDR3 is TGTGCCAGCAGGCCTCTCCGGGAGAATGGTGGCTACACCTTC. Residues: CASRPLRENGGYTF.

The chain links TRBV2 to TRBJ1-3; 8 bases fit TRBD1. Germline V gene sequence: CDR1 SNHLY, CDR2 FYNNEI. The CDR3 has 15 amino acids. Trimming took 4 bases from V and 3 from J; bases not matched to a gene: 5. This chain's CDR3 is CASSAGQGLGNTIYF. The CDR3 DNA is TGTGCCAGCAGTGCTGGACAGGGTCTTGGAAACACCATATATTTT.

The count of this clone is one. The chain employs TRBV6-6 and TRBJ2-5, with 7 bases aligning to TRBD2. From germline, CDR1 is MNHNY and CDR2 SVGAGI (reference sequence). The CDR3 length is 15 residues. With V trimmed by 3 bases and J by 5 bases, 9 bases remained unmatched. As DNA, the CDR3 is TGTGCCAGCAGTTATGACCTGGGGAGGGGTGAGACCCAGTACTTC. It yields the protein CASSYDLGRGETQYF.

V gene TRBV5-6 combines with J gene TRBJ1-5; no firm D call. This CDR3 contains 14 residues. From germline, CDR1 is SGHDT and CDR2 YYEEEE. The V end lost 0 bases, the J end lost 1 base, and 5 bases lay between the germline ends. Here the CDR3 reads CASSLAGSNQPQHF. Written as DNA, the CDR3 is TGTGCCAGCAGCTTGGCAGGAAGCAATCAGCCCCAGCATTTT.

This rearrangement joins TRBV6-5 to TRBJ1-2, with 7 bases fitting TRBD1. The CDR3 has 13 residues. The V gene's germline CDR1 is MNHEY and CDR2 SVGAGI. V was pared by 6 bases and J by 0 bases, with 1 base of the junction left unmatched. The CDR3: CASRGQPNYGYTF. The CDR3 nucleotides read TGTGCCAGCAGGGGACAGCCTAACTATGGCTACACCTTC.

The V call is TRBV29-1, the J call TRBJ2-1, with D uncertain. The CDR3 covers 11 residues. The germline V gene encodes CDR1 SQVTM and CDR2 ANQGSEA. The germline V and J ends were trimmed by 6 bases and 6 bases, with 9 bases remaining between them. The CDR3 bases are TGCAGCGTCCGAGGTAGCAATGAGCAGTTCTTC. Its protein is CSVRGSNEQFF.

The chain recombines TRBV5-6 with TRBJ1-2; no reliable D call. Trimming cost V 4 bases and J 7 bases, with 17 bases left between them. CDR1 is SGHDT, CDR2 YYEEEE, per germline. The CDR3 has 14 residues. In DNA, the CDR3 is TGTGCCAGCAGCCCGCCTTGGGTGGCGGGTGGCTACACCTTC. Translation: CASSPPWVAGGYTF.

This clone was counted only a few times. V usage is TRBV6-5 and J usage is TRBJ1-1; D uncertain. Trimming left V 3 bases short and J 1 base short, with 15 bases between. The CDR3 contains 16 residues. Germline V gene lookup returns CDR1 MNHEY and CDR2 SVGAGI. CDR3 DNA sequence: TGTGCCAGCAGTTATACTCTCCGAACTCAGAACACTGAAGCTTTCTTT. Translated, it gives CASSYTLRTQNTEAFF.

The chain joins TRBV12-3 or TRBV12-4 to TRBJ2-7; D gene ambiguous. V lost 3 bases and J lost 4, with 7 bases in between. The CDR3 covers 12 residues. CDR3 DNA: TGTGCCAGCAGTTTGTCCATTTACGAGCAGTACTTC. This encodes CASSLSIYEQYF.

V usage is TRBV19 and J usage is TRBJ1-4; 8 bases are shared with TRBD1. V shed 4 bases, J shed 4 bases, and the junction held 2 bases outside the gene matches. This CDR3 is 14 amino acids long. Germline assignment: CDR1 LNHDA and CDR2 SQIVND (reference sequence). CDR3 in amino acids: CASSNRGFNEKLFF. Here the CDR3 DNA reads TGTGCCAGTAGTAACAGGGGGTTTAATGAAAAACTGTTTTTT.

V and J are TRBV19 and TRBJ2-2; 8 nucleotides agree with TRBD2. V lost 2 bases, J lost 7 bases, and 6 bases stayed unmatched. The length of the CDR3 is 15 residues. Looked up from germline, CDR1 is LNHDA and CDR2 is SQIVND (reference sequence). CDR3: CASSILSGSYGELFF. The CDR3 nucleotides read TGTGCCAGTAGTATACTAAGCGGGAGTTACGGGGAGCTGTTTTTT. Variable domain in full (rest from reference TRBV19 and TRBJ2-2): DGGITQSPKYLFRKEGQNVTLSCEQNLNHDAMYWYRQDPGQGLRLIYYSQIVNDFQKGDIAEGYSVSREKKESFPLTVTSAQKNPTAFYLCASSILSGSYGELFFGEGSRLTVL.

This clone was counted a few times. The CDR3 DNA reads as TGTGCCAGCAGCTTAGCGGAGAGGGATGCTTTCTTT. Translation gives CASSLAERDAFF. This rearrangement joins TRBV7-2 to TRBJ1-1; D remains ambiguous. With 0 bases removed from V and 11 bases from J, the gap between germline ends came to 10 bases. The CDR3 is 12 residues long. Germline CDR1 is SGHTA and CDR2 is FQGNSA.

The chain uses TRBV28 and TRBJ2-5; weak D call: TRBD1 (5 bases). There are 17 residues in the CDR3. Trimming pared 7 bases from V and 2 bases from J, leaving 23 bases between. Germline loops: CDR1 MDHEN, CDR2 SYDVKM. This CDR3 is CASIKAGPPTQQETQYF. The CDR3 DNA reads TGTGCCAGCATCAAAGCAGGGCCCCCCACACAACAAGAGACCCAGTACTTC.

The chain couples TRBV7-8 to TRBJ2-2; 10 positions agree with TRBD1. Per germline, CDR1 SGHVS and CDR2 FQNEAQ. The CDR3 consists of 14 residues. The J segment lost 8 bases and the V segment lost 2 bases, leaving 2 bases of the junction unmatched. CDR3 sequence reads: CASSLWDRGGELFF. Here the CDR3 DNA reads TGTGCCAGCAGCTTATGGGACAGGGGAGGGGAGCTGTTTTTT.

This chain connects TRBV2 to TRBJ1-6; a weak D match, TRBD1 (5 bases). Trimming left V 6 bases short and J 4 bases short, with 10 bases between. The germline CDR1 and CDR2 sequences are SNHLY and FYNNEI. There are 14 residues in the CDR3. As DNA, the CDR3 is TGTGCCAGCAGCGTGGGGCAATATAATTCACCCCTCCACTTT. It codes for CASSVGQYNSPLHF.

This clone came up a few times. The chain couples TRBV7-2 to TRBJ1-2; perhaps TRBD1 as D (6 bases). The CDR3 sequence is 13 residues long. Trimming pared 5 bases from V and 7 bases from J, leaving 14 bases between. CDR1 is SGHTA, CDR2 FQGNSA, per germline. This CDR3 reads CASSRDTRGGYTF. The CDR3 DNA sequence: TGTGCCAGCAGCCGGGACACCCGAGGTGGCTACACCTTC.

The chain couples TRBV12-2 to TRBJ2-7; whether TRBD1, the table's D call, matches the DNA was not checked. TRBV12-2 is a pseudogene segment. This CDR3 comprises 15 residues. The CDR3 sequence: CASRSNRDRVHEQYF. CDR3 in DNA: TGTGCAAGTCGCTCTAACCGGGACAGGGTCCACGAGCAGTACTTC.

This clone was counted once. The V gene is TRBV15, the J gene TRBJ2-6; 8 bases match TRBD1. From germline, CDR1 is LNHNV and CDR2 YYDKDF (reference sequence). CDR3 length: 17 residues. V lost 5 bases to trimming and J lost 2 bases; unmatched junction nucleotides: 8. In DNA form, the CDR3 reads TGTGCCACCAGCGTTCCGACAGGGGTGGCTGGGGCCAACGTCCTGACTTTC. This gives the protein CATSVPTGVAGANVLTF.

V usage is TRBV28 and J usage is TRBJ1-4; TRBD1 aligns across 10 bases. Germline CDR1 and CDR2: MDHEN and SYDVKM. This CDR3 comprises 15 residues. V shed 6 bases, J shed 6 bases, and the junction held 7 bases outside the gene matches. CDR3 nucleotides: TGTGCCAGCAGCTCAAATGGACAGGGGGATGAAAAACTGTTTTTT. Amino acids: CASSSNGQGDEKLFF.

This chain connects TRBV19 to TRBJ2-3, with 7 positions matching TRBD1. CDR3 size: 13 residues. J was trimmed by 6 bases and V by 8 bases; bases with no gene match: 8. The germline V gene encodes CDR1 LNHDA and CDR2 SQIVND (reference sequence). The CDR3: CASDRQGMDTQYF. CDR3 coding DNA: TGTGCCAGTGATCGACAGGGTATGGATACGCAGTATTTT.